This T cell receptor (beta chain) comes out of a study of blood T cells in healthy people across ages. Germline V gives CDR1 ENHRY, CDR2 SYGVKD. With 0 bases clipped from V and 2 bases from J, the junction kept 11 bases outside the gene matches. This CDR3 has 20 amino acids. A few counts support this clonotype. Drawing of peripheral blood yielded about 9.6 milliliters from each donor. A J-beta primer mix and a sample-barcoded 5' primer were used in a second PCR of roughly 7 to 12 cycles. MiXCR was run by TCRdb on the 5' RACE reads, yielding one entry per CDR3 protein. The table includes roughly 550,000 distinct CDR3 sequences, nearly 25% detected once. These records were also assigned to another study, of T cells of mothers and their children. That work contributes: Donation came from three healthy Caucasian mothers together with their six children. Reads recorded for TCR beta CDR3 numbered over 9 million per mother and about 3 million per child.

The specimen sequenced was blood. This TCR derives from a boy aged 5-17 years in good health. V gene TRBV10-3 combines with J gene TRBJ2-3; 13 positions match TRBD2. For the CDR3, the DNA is TGTGCCATCAGTGAGTCGCGACTAGCGGGGGGCCCACAACCCACAGATACGCAGTATTTT. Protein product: CAISESRLAGGPQPTDTQYF.